The table lists the clone carrying this TCR beta chain with a few counts. Its antigen is undetermined. TCRdb analysed the RT-PCR reads with MiXCR anew, one entry per CDR3 protein. The sample lists roughly 650,000 distinct CDR3 sequences, 11% to 15% occurring once. J was trimmed by 0 bases and V by 5 bases; bases with no gene match: 7. The germline V gene encodes CDR1 DFQATT and CDR2 SNEGSKA (reference sequence). The length of the CDR3 is 16 residues. The sample comes from a study of response to subunit inactivated influenza vaccine. Study conclusions and caveats: T cells newly recruited by each seasonal influenza vaccination are few, the authors suggested.

The sample here was PBMCs from blood, taken 14 to 15 days before vaccination. The V gene is TRBV20-1, the J gene TRBJ2-5; 12 bases map to TRBD2. This clonotype was obtained from a man between 45 and 60 years old who received an inactivated influenza vaccine. CDR3 residues: CSAYLLAGGYQETQYF. The DNA of the CDR3 is TGCAGTGCTTATTTACTAGCGGGGGGCTACCAAGAGACCCAGTACTTC.